The 22 T cell receptor beta chains reported below all come from one sample, sequenced in a study of blood T cell repertoires in COVID-19. Clones were sequenced by immunoSEQ multiplex PCR, and TCRdb holds only the in-frame ones, with some missing. This repertoire shows some 70,000 clones, 70% to 90% found once; its top ten account for approximately 1.4%. The sample taken for sequencing was peripheral blood. Source of these receptors: a woman aged 55-75 years with acute or convalescent COVID-19.

This rearrangement joins TRBV30 to TRBJ2-7, with D perhaps TRBD2 (7 bases). The ends were cut back, 0 bases at V and 0 bases at J, with 12 bases in the middle. CDR3 size: 15 residues. Germline CDR1 and CDR2: GTSNPN and SVGIG (reference sequence). CDR3 amino acids: CAWSVRGAASYEQYF. The CDR3 nucleotides read TGTGCCTGGAGTGTCCGGGGGGCCGCCTCCTACGAGCAGTACTTC.

At least ten counts were recorded for this clone. The chain couples TRBV6-5 to TRBJ2-2; TRBD2 might be the D (5 bases). The CDR3 spans 16 residues. V lost 0 bases to trimming and J lost 6 bases, with 14 bases between them. CDR1 and CDR2 (germline): MNHEY, SVGAGI. CDR3 nucleotide sequence: TGTGCCAGCAGTTACTCGCCTATTAGGGAGTCCGGGGAGCTGTTTTTT. Amino acids: CASSYSPIRESGELFF.

CDR3 sequence reads: CASSFAVGNTIYF. CDR3 sequence (DNA): TGTGCCAGCAGTTTTGCAGTGGGAAACACCATATATTTT. The chain links TRBV28 to TRBJ1-3, with D unclear. CDR1 is MDHEN and CDR2 is SYDVKM in the germline V gene. The CDR3 sequence is 13 residues long. Trimming removed 3 bases at V and 4 bases at J, with 7 bases between. Drawing the rest from reference TRBV28 and TRBJ1-3, the complete variable domain is DVKVTQSSRYLVKRTGEKVFLECVQDMDHENMFWYRQDPGLGLRLIYFSYDVKMKEKGDIPEGYSVSREKKERFSLILESASTNQTSMYLCASSFAVGNTIYFGEGSWLTVV.

CDR3 nucleotide sequence: TGTGCCAGCAGTTCGCAGGGATACTATGGCTACACCTTC. Encoded protein: CASSSQGYYGYTF. The chain combines TRBV27 with TRBJ1-2; maybe TRBD1 (5 bases). Trimming pared 4 bases from V and 3 bases from J, leaving 9 bases between. Germline assignment: CDR1 MNHEY and CDR2 SMNVEV (reference sequence). The CDR3 extends over 13 amino acids.

J is TRBJ1-5 and V is TRBV6-5; D is possibly TRBD1 (6 bases). Trimming left V 6 bases short and J 0 bases short, with 12 bases between. The germline V gene has CDR1 MNHEY and CDR2 SVGAGI. The CDR3 loop spans 15 amino acids. CDR3 in DNA: TGTGCCAGCAGACTCGGACAGTATAGCAATCAGCCCCAGCATTTT. Translation: CASRLGQYSNQPQHF.

This rearrangement joins TRBV4-2 to TRBJ2-7; 7 bases are a match to TRBD1. The trim removed 0 bases at V and 4 bases at J, leaving 12 bases unmatched. This CDR3 region has 17 residues. Looked up from germline, CDR1 is LGHNA and CDR2 is YNFKEQ. CDR3 sequence: CASSQETGAFKGYEQYF. The CDR3 DNA sequence: TGTGCCAGCAGCCAAGAAACAGGGGCGTTTAAGGGTTACGAGCAGTACTTC.

This clone has more than one count but fewer than ten. This sequence joins TRBV7-2 and TRBJ2-3; perhaps TRBD2 as D (6 bases). The CDR3 length is 16 residues. Germline loops: CDR1 SGHTA, CDR2 FQGNSA. Trimming cost V 5 bases and J 2 bases, with 17 bases left between them. The CDR3: CASSQTPGLYTDTQYF. CDR3 nucleotides: TGTGCCAGCAGCCAGACCCCGGGACTCTACACAGATACGCAGTATTTT. The full variable domain, completed using reference TRBV7-2 and TRBJ2-3, is GAGVSQSPSNKVTEKGKDVELRCDPISGHTALYWYRQSLGQGLEFLIYFQGNSAPDKSGLPSDRFSAERTGGSVSTLTIQRTQQEDSAVYLCASSQTPGLYTDTQYFGPGTRLTVL.

The rearrangement links TRBV7-3 to TRBJ2-5; D uncertain. Germline CDR1 reads SGHTA; CDR2 reads FQGTGA. This CDR3 is 13 amino acids long. V gave up 1 base and J gave up 5 bases, with 8 bases separating them. The CDR3: CASSLIVTETQYF. The DNA of the CDR3 is TGTGCCAGCAGCTTAATCGTGACTGAGACCCAGTACTTC.

This clone was detected a few times. Here the CDR3 DNA reads TGTGCCAGCAGTTACGGGGCAGGGGGAATCTATGGCTACACCTTC. This codes for CASSYGAGGIYGYTF. The chain uses TRBV6-5 and TRBJ1-2, with 7 bases aligning to TRBD1. The J segment lost 4 bases and the V segment lost 2 bases, leaving 7 bases of the junction unmatched. Germline values: CDR1 MNHEY, CDR2 SVGAGI. The CDR3 is 15 amino acids.

The rearrangement uses TRBV13 and TRBJ2-2, with 9 bases identical to TRBD2. The CDR3 totals 19 residues. The germline gives CDR1 PRHDT, CDR2 FYEKMQ (reference sequence). V lost 6 bases and J lost 0; bases outside the gene matches: 14. The CDR3 here is CASRPTFLAGTSNTGELFF. As DNA, the CDR3 is TGTGCCAGCAGGCCCACCTTTCTAGCGGGGACCTCGAACACCGGGGAGCTGTTTTTT.

This chain joins TRBV6-5 and TRBJ1-1; TRBD1 matches 7 bases. This CDR3 spans 13 amino acids. Germline V gene sequence: CDR1 MNHEY, CDR2 SVGAGI. V lost 4 bases, J lost 5 bases, and 4 bases stayed unmatched. This CDR3 is CASSSTGWTEAFF. DNA of the CDR3: TGTGCCAGCAGTTCGACAGGGTGGACTGAAGCTTTCTTT.

The chain links TRBV9 to TRBJ1-6; the D gene is possibly TRBD1 (5 bases). The CDR3 contains 16 residues. Germline CDR1 reads SGDLS; CDR2 reads YYNGEE. The germline V and J ends were trimmed by 4 bases and 4 bases, with 15 bases remaining between them. The CDR3 loop reads CASSLGGSGYNSPLHF. CDR3 nucleotide sequence: TGTGCCAGCAGCCTCGGGGGGTCTGGGTATAATTCACCCCTCCACTTT.

The chain recombines TRBV5-1 with TRBJ1-2; 8 positions match TRBD1. The CDR3 totals 14 residues. V was clipped by 2 bases and J by 3 bases; unmatched bases: 3. In germline, CDR1 is SGHRS, CDR2 YFSETQ. The CDR3 protein is CASSLSQGDYGYTF. The DNA of the CDR3 is TGCGCCAGCAGCTTATCACAGGGGGACTATGGCTACACCTTC. Supplemented by reference TRBV5-1 and TRBJ1-2, the full variable domain reads KAGVTQTPRYLIKTRGQQVTLSCSPISGHRSVSWYQQTPGQGLQFLFEYFSETQRNKGNFPGRFSGRQFSNSRSEMNVSTLELGDSALYLCASSLSQGDYGYTFGSGTRLTVV.

The chain carries TRBV5-1 and TRBJ2-7; TRBD1 aligns across 11 bases. Germline CDR1 is SGHRS and CDR2 is YFSETQ. The ends lost 0 bases at V and 7 bases at J; junction bases unmatched: 3. The length of the CDR3 is 14 residues. The CDR3 reads CASSLVGTGGEQYF. CDR3 sequence (DNA): TGCGCCAGCAGCTTGGTGGGGACAGGGGGGGAGCAGTACTTC.

The DNA of the CDR3 is TGTGCCTGCAACCCGTCGGAGAATTCACCCCTCCACTTT. It codes for CACNPSENSPLHF. The J gene is TRBJ1-6, the V gene TRBV30, with D unresolved. The CDR3 is made up of 13 amino acids. V lost 6 bases and J lost 7, with 13 bases in between. The germline V gene encodes CDR1 GTSNPN and CDR2 SVGIG (reference sequence).

The chain links TRBV4-2 to TRBJ1-2; weak D call: TRBD1 (6 bases). V gave up 4 bases and J gave up 5 bases, with 17 bases separating them. Germline V gene lookup returns CDR1 LGHNA and CDR2 YNFKEQ. The CDR3 runs to 15 residues. CDR3: CASSPGGAESYGYTF. The DNA for the CDR3 is TGTGCCAGCAGCCCGGGGGGGGCAGAGTCATATGGCTACACCTTC.

The chain uses TRBV28 and TRBJ1-5; no reliable D call. Germline loops: CDR1 MDHEN, CDR2 SYDVKM. With 3 bases removed from V and 7 bases from J, the gap between germline ends came to 13 bases. The CDR3 spans 14 residues. The CDR3 protein is CASSLRGFGQPQHF. In DNA form, the CDR3 reads TGTGCCAGCAGTTTGCGGGGTTTTGGACAGCCCCAGCATTTT. Drawing the rest from reference TRBV28 and TRBJ1-5, the complete variable domain is DVKVTQSSRYLVKRTGEKVFLECVQDMDHENMFWYRQDPGLGLRLIYFSYDVKMKEKGDIPEGYSVSREKKERFSLILESASTNQTSMYLCASSLRGFGQPQHFGDGTRLSIL.

In DNA, the CDR3 is TGTGCCACCAGCAGAGCCCAGCAAGAGACCCAGTACTTC. Residues: CATSRAQQETQYF. The V call is TRBV15, the J call TRBJ2-5; D unresolved. Per the germline V gene, CDR1 is LNHNV and CDR2 is YYDKDF (reference sequence). The CDR3 loop spans 13 amino acids. V gave up 1 base and J gave up 2 bases, with 5 bases separating them.

The J gene is TRBJ1-2, the V gene TRBV18, with 7 bases fitting TRBD1. Germline-derived CDR1 and CDR2 are KGHSH and LQKENI. CDR3 length equals 15 residues. V trimming: 6 bases; J trimming: 3 bases; junction bases outside the gene matches: 10. CDR3 protein: CASSRTGTADYGYTF. The CDR3 DNA reads TGTGCCAGCTCGCGCACCGGGACAGCTGACTATGGCTACACCTTC.

The CDR3 DNA sequence: TGTGCCAGCAGCCCGGGACTAGCACTCGGGGAGCAGTACTTC. Its translation is CASSPGLALGEQYF. The chain carries TRBV16 and TRBJ2-7; 9 bases fit TRBD2. Germline lookup yields CDR1 KGHSY and CDR2 FQNENV. Germline trimming cut 4 bases from V and 7 bases from J; bases unmatched to any gene: 8. There are 14 residues in the CDR3.

The V gene is TRBV28, the J gene TRBJ2-2; D remains unclear. The CDR3 extends over 16 amino acids. Trimming took off 11 bases at V and 0 bases at J, with 19 bases between the two ends. CDR1 is MDHEN and CDR2 is SYDVKM in the germline V gene. In nucleotides, the CDR3 is TGTGCCGCGTCCGCCCACCGCGGAGCGAACACCGGGGAGCTGTTTTTT. It encodes CAASAHRGANTGELFF. The whole variable domain, remainder taken from reference TRBV28 and TRBJ2-2, is DVKVTQSSRYLVKRTGEKVFLECVQDMDHENMFWYRQDPGLGLRLIYFSYDVKMKEKGDIPEGYSVSREKKERFSLILESASTNQTSMYLCAASAHRGANTGELFFGEGSRLTVL.

The rearrangement joins TRBV5-1 to TRBJ1-4, with 7 bases matching TRBD1. The germline V gene has CDR1 SGHRS and CDR2 YFSETQ. This CDR3 is built from 14 residues. V lost 4 bases, J lost 10 bases, and 10 bases stayed unmatched. The chain's CDR3 is CASSDTGEMGKLFF. As DNA, the CDR3 is TGCGCCAGCAGCGACACAGGGGAGATGGGAAAACTGTTTTTT. The entire variable domain, with the rest obtained from reference TRBV5-1 and TRBJ1-4, is as follows: KAGVTQTPRYLIKTRGQQVTLSCSPISGHRSVSWYQQTPGQGLQFLFEYFSETQRNKGNFPGRFSGRQFSNSRSEMNVSTLELGDSALYLCASSDTGEMGKLFFGSGTQLSVL.